This TCR beta chain derives from a study of metastatic and nonmetastatic thyroid tumors. Study in general: Both malignant and benign thyroid patients supplied peripheral blood and tumor or nodule tissue samples, across which the repertoires of these patients were then compared. Study-level findings and limits: Malignant thyroid tumors reportedly exceeded benign nodules significantly in TCR beta diversity, with the difference appearing in blood and tumor.

Per the study methods: It was from CDR3 differences across clinicopathological groups that a distant-metastasis classifier for papillary thyroid cancer was built. TCRdb ran MiXCR on the PCR reads. TCRdb, not the original authors, processed these V and J calls. Altogether fewer than 25,000 clones are present, roughly 16% being singletons, with the ten largest covering around 9.3%. The CDR3 has 15 amino acids. Germline V lookup: CDR1 MNHNS, CDR2 SASEGT. V was clipped by 2 bases and J by 10 bases, with 15 bases between them. All patients were treatment-naive before thyroid surgery. A note on this clone: Its antigen is unknown.

The sample was tumor tissue. This TCR came from a female donor with papillary thyroid cancer or a benign thyroid nodule (not recorded which). Some clones in this sample may be carry-over from other donors' samples. The chain carries TRBV6-1 and TRBJ1-6, with a possible D match to TRBD1 (5 bases). CDR3 sequence: CASSESTGGDSPLHF. CDR3 DNA: TGTGCCAGCAGTGAATCGACGGGGGGGGACTCACCCCTCCACTTT.